This is a list of T cell receptor beta chains from one sample in a study of blood T cell repertoires in COVID-19. The assay was immunoSEQ multiplex PCR, and TCRdb's table has in-frame clones only and misses some. The data hold about 64,000 clones, with approximately 82% observed a single time. The sequencing sample was made of peripheral blood. Receptors originate from a woman in her fifties or sixties with acute or convalescent COVID-19. Each CDR3 is given with its conserved first and last residue. The D gene is left open where the match is weak. Only part of the rows carry a size: once, few, many, or a class if the clone is expanded.

cdr3_length clone_size j_call v_call d_call cdr3_nt cdr3_aa
17 - TRBJ2-5 TRBV18 - TGTGCCAGCTCACCCCCTATCGGTGTCGGGGACCAAGAGACCCAGTACTTC CASSPPIGVGDQETQYF
18 - TRBJ2-3 TRBV7-2 TRBD2 TGTGCCAGCAGCCAGGGACTAGCGGGGGCCTCTAGCACAGATACGCAGTATTTT CASSQGLAGASSTDTQYF
13 - TRBJ1-1 TRBV3-1/TRBV3-2 - TGTGCCAGCAGCCAGACATTTAACACTGAAGCTTTCTTT CASSQTFNTEAFF
15 - TRBJ1-4 TRBV2 TRBD1 TGTGCCAGCAGTGAAGCGACAGGGTATAATGAAAAACTGTTTTTT CASSEATGYNEKLFF
15 - TRBJ1-3 TRBV3-1/TRBV3-2 - TGTGCCAGCAGCCGGGGGGGAACCACTGGAAACACCATATATTTT CASSRGGTTGNTIYF
14 - TRBJ1-1 TRBV5-4 TRBD1 TGTGCCAGCAGTTTACAGGGGTCGAACACTGAAGCTTTCTTT CASSLQGSNTEAFF
17 - TRBJ2-2 TRBV11-2 - TGTGCCAGCAGCTTAGCCGGTGCGGGGCAGGGCCCGGGGGAGCTGTTTTTT CASSLAGAGQGPGELFF
16 - TRBJ1-1 TRBV3-1/TRBV3-2 - TGTGCCAGCAGCCTACCCCGGCGGGGCGGAAAAACTGAAGCTTTCTTT CASSLPRRGGKTEAFF
13 once TRBJ2-1 TRBV5-1 - TGCGCCAGCAGCTTGGATGGGGCTGGGGAGCAGTTCTTC CASSLDGAGEQFF
13 - TRBJ2-7 TRBV27 - TGTGCCAGCAGTTTAGGCTTTGCCTACGAGCAGTACTTC CASSLGFAYEQYF
16 - TRBJ2-6 TRBV7-2 - TGTGCCAGCAGCAAAACTACGAGCTCTGGGGCCAACGTCCTGACTTTC CASSKTTSSGANVLTF